This passage covers 16 T cell receptor beta chains from one sample sequenced in a study of shared clonotypes between healthy human individuals. TCRdb's copy holds only in-frame clones and misses some; the assay was immunoSEQ multiplex PCR. The sample contains around 2.1 million clones, 93% of which appear only once. Terminally differentiated effector memory CD45RA+ cells were excluded from the naive CD8 cells, which were CD45RO-negative and positively selected for CCR7. What was sequenced was naive CD8+ T cells from PBMCs. The source is a man younger than 35 in good health. Some clones in this sample may be carry-over from other donors' samples.

The chain has TRBV6-1 and TRBJ2-7; 7 nucleotides align to TRBD2. Germline V lookup: CDR1 MNHNS, CDR2 SASEGT. Trimming took 8 bases from V and 3 from J; bases not matched to a gene: 7. CDR3 length: 13 amino acids. CDR3 loop: CASLERGYYEQYF. The CDR3 nucleotides read TGTGCCAGCCTAGAGCGGGGCTACTACGAGCAGTACTTC.

The chain combines TRBV27 with TRBJ2-7; TRBD2 agrees at 9 bases. V gave up 5 bases and J gave up 0 bases; unmatched junction bases: 8. CDR1 and CDR2 (germline): MNHEY, SMNVEV (reference sequence). The CDR3 spans 16 residues. CDR3 sequence (DNA): TGTGCCAGCAGTCCCTCAGCGGGAGGTCTCTCCTACGAGCAGTACTTC. Translation: CASSPSAGGLSYEQYF.

The chain links TRBV15 to TRBJ2-3, with D uncertain. The CDR3 length is 13 residues. The V gene lost 5 bases and the J gene lost 6 bases, with 12 bases spanning the gap. Germline V gene lookup returns CDR1 LNHNV and CDR2 YYDKDF (reference sequence). CDR3 protein: CATSLSIGDTQYF. CDR3 DNA sequence: TGTGCCACCAGCCTGTCAATCGGGGATACGCAGTATTTT.

This chain connects TRBV27 to TRBJ1-6; no definite D call. Germline lookup yields CDR1 MNHEY and CDR2 SMNVEV (reference sequence). The length of the CDR3 is 12 residues. V lost 5 bases, J lost 14 bases, and 13 bases lay in between. The CDR3 region is CASSPADGSLHF. CDR3 sequence (DNA): TGTGCCAGCAGTCCCGCGGATGGATCCCTCCACTTT.

The rearrangement joins TRBV5-1 to TRBJ2-1; D possibly corresponds to TRBD2 (6 bases). The V gene's germline CDR1 is SGHRS and CDR2 YFSETQ. Trimming took off 0 bases at V and 4 bases at J, with 11 bases between the two ends. There are 15 residues in the CDR3. The CDR3 region has the DNA TGCGCCAGCAGCTTGGACGGTAGCGGATACAATGAGCAGTTCTTC. Amino acids: CASSLDGSGYNEQFF.

This chain connects TRBV4-1 to TRBJ2-1, with D uncertain. The V gene lost 3 bases and the J gene lost 6 bases, with 12 bases spanning the gap. This CDR3 has 14 residues. The V gene's germline CDR1 is MGHRA and CDR2 YSYEKL. DNA of the CDR3: TGCGCCAGCAGCCATCCGACCCTTAGCAATGAGCAGTTCTTC. It is translated as CASSHPTLSNEQFF.

The genes are TRBV9 and TRBJ2-2; no reliable D call. This CDR3 contains 12 residues. Trimming removed 4 bases at V and 9 bases at J, with 10 bases between. CDR1 and CDR2 from the germline V gene are SGDLS and YYNGEE. The CDR3 DNA sequence: TGTGCCAGCAGCCCTGACTGGCGGGAGCTGTTTTTT. Protein: CASSPDWRELFF.

V and J are TRBV27 and TRBJ2-7, with TRBD1 matching over 12 bases. This CDR3 spans 17 amino acids. V lost 2 bases, J lost 4 bases, and 9 bases stayed unmatched. Germline values: CDR1 MNHEY, CDR2 SMNVEV (reference sequence). CDR3 bases: TGTGCCAGCAGTTTAAGGGCCGGGACAGGGGGCGCGTACGAGCAGTACTTC. It translates to CASSLRAGTGGAYEQYF.

This clone was detected only once. The same CDR3 arises from other DNA sequences in this sample as well. The chain's CDR3 is CASSLEGEQYF. The CDR3, as DNA: TGTGCCAGCAGCTTGGAGGGCGAGCAGTACTTC. The genes are TRBV5-4 and TRBJ2-7; D gene unclear. The CDR3 runs 11 residues. Trimming cost V 0 bases and J 6 bases, with 4 bases left between them. In germline, CDR1 is SGHNT, CDR2 YYREEE (reference sequence). Together with reference TRBV5-4 and TRBJ2-7, the CDR3 gives the full variable domain: ETGVTQSPTHLIKTRGQQVTLRCSSQSGHNTVSWYQQALGQGPQFIFQYYREEENGRGNFPPRFSGLQFPNYSSELNVNALELDDSALYLCASSLEGEQYFGPGTRLTVT.

The V gene is TRBV7-6, the J gene TRBJ2-1, with D possibly matching TRBD2 (7 bases). The V end lost 5 bases, the J end lost 4 bases, and 21 bases lay between the germline ends. The CDR3 loop spans 17 amino acids. Germline CDR1 is SGHVS and CDR2 is FNYEAQ. The CDR3 coding sequence is TGTGCCAGCAGCCAGACGAGGGGGGGGCCCATTTACAATGAGCAGTTCTTC. Translated, it gives CASSQTRGGPIYNEQFF.

This clone has more than one count but fewer than ten. The CDR3: CASSLLRGREPQHF. The CDR3 DNA reads as TGTGCCAGCAGCTTACTCAGGGGGCGGGAGCCCCAGCATTTT. The J gene is TRBJ1-5, the V gene TRBV27; 8 nucleotides line up with TRBD1. This CDR3 has 14 amino acids. J lost 8 bases, V lost 6 bases, and 9 bases had no gene match. Germline V gene sequence: CDR1 MNHEY, CDR2 SMNVEV (reference sequence).

This clone has a single count. The chain links TRBV9 to TRBJ2-3; D perhaps matches TRBD1 (5 bases). V was cut by 2 bases and J by 2 bases, with 15 bases left in between. The germline gives CDR1 SGDLS, CDR2 YYNGEE. CDR3 length: 16 residues. The DNA of the CDR3 is TGTGCCAGCAGCGTTTGGGGCGGCGGCCCCACAGATACGCAGTATTTT. Translated: CASSVWGGGPTDTQYF.

The chain recombines TRBV18 with TRBJ1-5; D is possibly TRBD1 (5 bases). The CDR3 runs to 17 residues. Trimming cost V 1 base and J 5 bases, with 18 bases left between them. Germline V gene sequence: CDR1 KGHSH, CDR2 LQKENI. This CDR3 reads CASSPRVLQGWDQPQHF. The CDR3 nucleotides read TGTGCCAGCTCACCACGGGTTTTGCAGGGCTGGGATCAGCCCCAGCATTTT. Based on the CDR3 plus reference TRBV18 and TRBJ1-5, the full variable domain is NAGVMQNPRHLVRRRGQEARLRCSPMKGHSHVYWYRQLPEEGLKFMVYLQKENIIDESGMPKERFSAEFPKEGPSILRIQQVVRGDSAAYFCASSPRVLQGWDQPQHFGDGTRLSIL.

The V and J genes are TRBV7-9 and TRBJ2-2, with 7 positions matching TRBD1. Trimming at V came to 5 bases and at J to 4 bases, leaving 7 bases not matched to a gene. The length of the CDR3 is 15 residues. The germline CDR1 and CDR2 sequences are SEHNR and FQNEAQ (reference sequence). CDR3 region: CASSVPTGVTGELFF. In nucleotides, the CDR3 is TGTGCCAGCAGCGTTCCTACAGGGGTCACCGGGGAGCTGTTTTTT.

J is TRBJ1-1 and V is TRBV27, with TRBD1 as a possible D gene (5 bases). With 5 bases removed from V and 6 bases from J, the gap between germline ends came to 28 bases. Germline CDR1 MNHEY, CDR2 SMNVEV (reference sequence). The CDR3 is made up of 18 amino acids. The CDR3 here is CASSPLSSGRTEGAEAFF. For the CDR3, the DNA is TGTGCCAGCAGTCCCTTGTCATCGGGAAGGACCGAAGGGGCTGAAGCTTTCTTT.

In its sample, this clone was seen once. The chain couples TRBV5-1 to TRBJ2-2, with 11 bases identical to TRBD2. This CDR3 contains 16 residues. V shed 0 bases and J 6 bases; nucleotides not matched to a gene: 4. In germline, CDR1 is SGHRS, CDR2 YFSETQ. The CDR3 loop is CASSLVIAGGSGELFF. The DNA for the CDR3 is TGCGCCAGCAGCTTGGTCATAGCGGGAGGGTCCGGGGAGCTGTTTTTT.